The 9 T cell receptor beta chains below all came from one sample that was sequenced in a study of identical twins. TCRdb used MiXCR to reprocess the 5' RACE reads, holding one entry per CDR3 protein. This table has 1.5 million to 2 million distinct CDR3 sequences, roughly 35% appearing once. Sequencing used cord blood. All receptors come from a newborn girl in good health.

V usage is TRBV20-1 and J usage is TRBJ1-1; no reliable D call. V lost 4 bases to trimming and J lost 4 bases, with 4 bases between them. The CDR3 loop spans 10 amino acids. Germline V lookup: CDR1 DFQATT, CDR2 SNEGSKA (reference sequence). The CDR3 sequence: CSATTTEAFF. The CDR3 DNA reads as TGCAGTGCTACTACCACTGAAGCTTTCTTT.

This clonotype was seen repeatedly, ten times or more. The chain is built from TRBV12-3 or TRBV12-4 and TRBJ2-3, with TRBD2 identical over 11 bases. CDR3 length equals 14 residues. V shed 6 bases and J 4 bases; nucleotides not matched to a gene: 3. In nucleotides, the CDR3 is TGTGCCAGCAGCTTTAGCGGGAGGGCAGATACGCAGTATTTT. Amino acid sequence: CASSFSGRADTQYF.

This clonotype was seen at least ten times. CDR3 amino acids: CSVELLAGRNEQFF. As DNA, the CDR3 is TGCAGCGTTGAACTGCTAGCGGGGAGGAATGAGCAGTTCTTC. The V call is TRBV29-1, the J call TRBJ2-1, with 9 bases fitting TRBD2. The CDR3 is 14 residues long. From germline, CDR1 is SQVTM and CDR2 ANQGSEA. The V gene end was trimmed by 2 bases and the J gene end by 7 bases; junction bases not matched to a gene: 6.

This clonotype has only a few counts. V and J are TRBV5-1 and TRBJ2-7; 9 positions agree with TRBD2. With V trimmed by 0 bases and J by 2 bases, 3 bases remained unmatched. CDR3 length: 15 residues. The germline V gene has CDR1 SGHRS and CDR2 YFSETQ. CDR3 loop: CASSLGTSVAYEQYF. The CDR3 nucleotides are TGCGCCAGCAGCTTGGGGACTAGCGTTGCCTACGAGCAGTACTTC.

CDR3 amino acids: CASSYRIIAIIKAGPYNEQFF. The CDR3 nucleotides are TGTGCCAGCAGTTATCGTATCATCGCTATCATTAAAGCGGGGCCCTACAATGAGCAGTTCTTC. J is TRBJ2-1 and V is TRBV6-5, with TRBD2 identical over 7 bases. This CDR3 has 21 amino acids. Germline trimming cut 3 bases from V and 2 bases from J; bases unmatched to any gene: 22. CDR1 is MNHEY, CDR2 SVGAGI, per germline.

The chain employs TRBV2 and TRBJ2-4; 7 nucleotides align to TRBD2. The J call is in doubt because the DNA end fits TRBJ2-7 better. CDR3 length: 14 residues. Per the germline V gene, CDR1 is SNHLY and CDR2 is FYNNEI. The CDR3 loop is CASSYGRGEYEQYF. In DNA form, the CDR3 reads TGTGCCAGCAGTTACGGACGGGGGGAATACGAGCAGTACTTC.

This clonotype has just a few counts. V gene TRBV28 combines with J gene TRBJ2-1, with 10 bases lining up with TRBD2. Germline V gene sequence: CDR1 MDHEN, CDR2 SYDVKM. J gave up 5 bases and V 5 bases, and 6 bases lay outside the gene matches. This CDR3 has 15 amino acids. The CDR3 bases are TGTGCCAGCAGTGATAGACTAGCGGGTCACAATGAGCAGTTCTTC. Its protein product is CASSDRLAGHNEQFF.

V and J are TRBV28 and TRBJ2-1; 10 bases fit TRBD1. CDR3 size: 16 residues. Germline V lookup: CDR1 MDHEN, CDR2 SYDVKM. The V gene end was trimmed by 3 bases and the J gene end by 2 bases; junction bases not matched to a gene: 4. In DNA, the CDR3 is TGTGCCAGCAGTTTCCCCGGGACAGGGGCCTACAATGAGCAGTTCTTC. Protein: CASSFPGTGAYNEQFF.

V gene TRBV5-8 combines with J gene TRBJ2-3; D not resolved. The CDR3 contains 15 residues. With 4 bases removed from V and 2 bases from J, the gap between germline ends came to 14 bases. Germline CDR1 reads SGHTS; CDR2 reads YDEGEE. The CDR3 sequence is CASSALVTFTDTQYF. In nucleotides, the CDR3 is TGTGCCAGCAGCGCCCTAGTTACCTTCACAGATACGCAGTATTTT.